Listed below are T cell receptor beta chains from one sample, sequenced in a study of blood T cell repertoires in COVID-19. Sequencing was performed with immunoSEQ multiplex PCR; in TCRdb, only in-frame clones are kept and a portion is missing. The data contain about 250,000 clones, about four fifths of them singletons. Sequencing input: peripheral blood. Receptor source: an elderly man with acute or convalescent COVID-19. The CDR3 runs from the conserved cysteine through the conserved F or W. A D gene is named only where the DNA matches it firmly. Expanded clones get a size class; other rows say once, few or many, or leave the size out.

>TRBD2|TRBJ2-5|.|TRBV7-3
CASSLTSGSKQETQYF
TGTGCCAGCAGCTTAACCAGCGGGAGCAAACAAGAGACCCAGTACTTC
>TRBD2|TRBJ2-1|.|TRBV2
CASRPGTSGGEQFF
TGTGCCAGCAGACCCGGGACTAGCGGGGGTGAGCAGTTCTTC
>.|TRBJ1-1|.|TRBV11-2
CASSLDGDSTEAFF
TGTGCCAGCAGCTTAGACGGCGACAGCACTGAAGCTTTCTTT
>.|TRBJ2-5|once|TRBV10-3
CAIANGGQETQYF
TGTGCCATCGCAAACGGCGGCCAAGAGACCCAGTACTTC
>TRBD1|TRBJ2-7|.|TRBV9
CASRPGQDSYEQYF
TGTGCCAGTCGACCGGGACAGGACTCCTACGAGCAGTACTTC
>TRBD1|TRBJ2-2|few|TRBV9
CASSTRQGGHGELFF
TGTGCCAGCAGCACCCGACAGGGCGGGCACGGGGAGCTGTTTTTT
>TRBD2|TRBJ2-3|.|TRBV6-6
CASSPFSGGLSTDTQYF
TGTGCCAGCAGTCCTTTTAGCGGGGGGCTTAGCACAGATACGCAGTATTTT
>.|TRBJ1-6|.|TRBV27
CASTLSYNSPLHF
TGTGCCAGCACCCTCTCCTATAATTCACCCCTCCACTTT
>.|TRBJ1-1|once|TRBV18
CASSPGPITEAFF
TGTGCCAGCTCACCAGGGCCGATAACTGAAGCTTTCTTT
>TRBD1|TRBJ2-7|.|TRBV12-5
CASGLDRGRPDEQYF
TGTGCTAGTGGTTTGGACAGGGGGCGCCCCGACGAGCAGTACTTC
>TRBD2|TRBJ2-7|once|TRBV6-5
CASSSGGSSYEQYF
TGTGCCAGCAGCTCGGGGGGGAGCTCCTACGAGCAGTACTTC
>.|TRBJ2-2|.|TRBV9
CASSRDSGAGELFF
TGTGCCAGCTCCCGGGATTCCGGGGCCGGGGAGCTGTTTTTT
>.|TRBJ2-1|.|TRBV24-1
CATSEGARHNEQFF
TGTGCCACCAGTGAAGGGGCCCGACACAATGAGCAGTTCTTC
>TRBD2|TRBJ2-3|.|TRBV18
CASLASGIDTQYF
TGTGCCAGCTTGGCTAGCGGGATTGATACGCAGTATTTT
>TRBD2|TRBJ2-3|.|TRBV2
CASSGLAEVTDTQYF
TGTGCCAGCAGTGGTCTAGCGGAAGTCACAGATACGCAGTATTTT
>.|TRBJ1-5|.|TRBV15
CATRVGLAGGVNQPQHF
TGTGCCACCAGGGTAGGGCTGGCGGGGGGAGTCAATCAGCCCCAGCATTTT
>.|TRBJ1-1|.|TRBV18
CASSPRNSNTEAFF
TGTGCCAGCTCACCACGGAACAGCAACACTGAAGCTTTCTTT
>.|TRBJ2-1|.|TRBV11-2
CASSLEGLNYNEQFF
TGTGCCAGCAGCTTAGAGGGACTCAACTACAATGAGCAGTTCTTC
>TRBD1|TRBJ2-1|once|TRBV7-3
CASSSTGGSYNEQFF
TGTGCCAGCAGCTCAACAGGGGGCTCCTACAATGAGCAGTTCTTC
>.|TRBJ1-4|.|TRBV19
CASSRGNLNEKLFF
TGTGCCAGTAGTAGAGGGAACCTGAATGAAAAACTGTTTTTT